This T cell receptor (beta chain) originates from a study of cytomegalovirus exposure and HLA in healthy donors. The PCR had 60 Vbeta and 13 Jbeta primers. Data came from immunoSEQ multiplex PCR; TCRdb stores just in-frame clones and leaves some out. The sample contains roughly 120,000 clones, 55% to 65% of which appear only once. V lost 1 base, J lost 5 bases, and 12 bases lay in between. CDR1 and CDR2 (germline): KGHSH, LQKENI. This CDR3 comprises 15 residues. The TCR sequence derives from a man in his forties in good health and CMV-seropositive. V is TRBV18 and J is TRBJ1-5; D is perhaps TRBD1 (6 bases). The specimen sequenced was PBMCs. The CDR3, as DNA: TGTGCCAGCTCACCACGAAGTAAGGGGGATCAGCCCCAGCATTTT. This codes for CASSPRSKGDQPQHF.